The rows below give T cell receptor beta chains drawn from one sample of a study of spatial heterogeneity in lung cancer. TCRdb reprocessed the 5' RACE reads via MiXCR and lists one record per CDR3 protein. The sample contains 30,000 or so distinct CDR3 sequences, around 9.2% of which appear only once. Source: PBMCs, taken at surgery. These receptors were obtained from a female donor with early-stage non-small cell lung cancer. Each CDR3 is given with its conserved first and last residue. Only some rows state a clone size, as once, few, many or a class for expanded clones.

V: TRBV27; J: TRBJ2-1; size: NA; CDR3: CASSRGMGAASYNEQFF
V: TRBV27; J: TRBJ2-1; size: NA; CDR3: CASSLFQPLEGHNEQFF
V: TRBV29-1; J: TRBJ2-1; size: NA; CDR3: CSVVGGAIYNEQFF
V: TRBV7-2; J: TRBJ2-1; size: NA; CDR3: CASSYSIWTRKAYNEQFF
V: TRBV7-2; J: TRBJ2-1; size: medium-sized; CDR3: CASSLGVGNEQFF
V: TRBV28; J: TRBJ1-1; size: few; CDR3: CASSLWQVWVF
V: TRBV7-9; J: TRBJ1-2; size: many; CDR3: CATYISQTGAVAF
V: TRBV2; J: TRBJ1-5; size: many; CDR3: CASSEGRQVGNQPQHF
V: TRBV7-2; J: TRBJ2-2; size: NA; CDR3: CASSQTGTGELFF
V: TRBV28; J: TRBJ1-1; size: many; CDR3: CASSSSLDDEAFF
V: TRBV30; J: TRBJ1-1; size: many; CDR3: CAWTPPDRANTEAFF
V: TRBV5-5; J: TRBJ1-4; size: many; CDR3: CASSPPTGVGGEKLFF
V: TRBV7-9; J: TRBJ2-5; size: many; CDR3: CASSLVGQGQETQYF
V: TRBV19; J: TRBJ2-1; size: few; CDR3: CASSQLAGADEQFF
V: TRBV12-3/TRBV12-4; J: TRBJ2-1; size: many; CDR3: CASSIIAGGHYSNEQFF
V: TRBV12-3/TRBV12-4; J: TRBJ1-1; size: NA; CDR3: CASSGEVFNTEAFF
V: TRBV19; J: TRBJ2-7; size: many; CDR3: CASTRGGAPSQPYEQYF
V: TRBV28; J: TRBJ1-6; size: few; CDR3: CASSSGQYNSPLHF
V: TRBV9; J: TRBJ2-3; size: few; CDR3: CASSVGYGTDTQYF
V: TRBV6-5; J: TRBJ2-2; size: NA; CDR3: CASRRLAGGIGELFF
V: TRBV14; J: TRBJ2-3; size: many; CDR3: CASSQQSRSTDTQYF
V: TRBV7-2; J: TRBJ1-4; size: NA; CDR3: CASSLGLTGRGNEKLFF
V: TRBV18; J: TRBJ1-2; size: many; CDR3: CASSPPAGGDGGYTF
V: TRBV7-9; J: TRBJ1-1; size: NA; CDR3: CASSRFPRSVTEAFF
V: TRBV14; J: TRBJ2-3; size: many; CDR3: CASSQGIRTRSRGRTDTQYF
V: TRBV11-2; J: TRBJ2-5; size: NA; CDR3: CASTLLGFSETQYF
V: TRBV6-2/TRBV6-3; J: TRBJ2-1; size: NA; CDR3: CASRKNGQGEQFF
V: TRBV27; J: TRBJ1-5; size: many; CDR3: CASSLSLNQPQHF
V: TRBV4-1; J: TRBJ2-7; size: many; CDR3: CASSQDFSKATYEQYF
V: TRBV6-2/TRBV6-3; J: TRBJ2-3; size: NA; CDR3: CASSGGLAGRDTQYF
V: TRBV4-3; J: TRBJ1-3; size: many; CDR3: CASSQDGLSAGNTIYF
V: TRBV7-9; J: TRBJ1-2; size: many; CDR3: CASSHGQNYGYTF
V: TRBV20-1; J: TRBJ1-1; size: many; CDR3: CSARQHGGTEAFF
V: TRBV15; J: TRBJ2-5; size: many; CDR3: CATSRDRTAVTQYF
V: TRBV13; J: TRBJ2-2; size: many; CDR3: CASSRRTGNGLGTGELFF
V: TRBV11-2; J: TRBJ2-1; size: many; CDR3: CASSPTAGGPDEQFF
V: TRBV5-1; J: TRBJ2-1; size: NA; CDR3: CASSPGRVNEQFF
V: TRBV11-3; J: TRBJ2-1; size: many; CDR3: CASSLDSGQEQFF
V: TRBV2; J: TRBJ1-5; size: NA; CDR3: CASSESLGRNQPQHF
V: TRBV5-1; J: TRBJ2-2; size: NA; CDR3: CASSPDRRNTGELFF
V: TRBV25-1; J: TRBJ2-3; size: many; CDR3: CASRRDPSTPDTQYF
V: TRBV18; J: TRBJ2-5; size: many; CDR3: CASSPQGQRQETQYF
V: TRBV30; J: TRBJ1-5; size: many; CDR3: CAWSHTSGSNQPQHF
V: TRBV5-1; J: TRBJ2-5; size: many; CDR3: CASWGTGPQETQYF
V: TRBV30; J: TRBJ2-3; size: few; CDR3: CAWSVVLGLAGSTDTQYF
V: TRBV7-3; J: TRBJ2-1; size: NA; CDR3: CASSSIIGSNEQFF